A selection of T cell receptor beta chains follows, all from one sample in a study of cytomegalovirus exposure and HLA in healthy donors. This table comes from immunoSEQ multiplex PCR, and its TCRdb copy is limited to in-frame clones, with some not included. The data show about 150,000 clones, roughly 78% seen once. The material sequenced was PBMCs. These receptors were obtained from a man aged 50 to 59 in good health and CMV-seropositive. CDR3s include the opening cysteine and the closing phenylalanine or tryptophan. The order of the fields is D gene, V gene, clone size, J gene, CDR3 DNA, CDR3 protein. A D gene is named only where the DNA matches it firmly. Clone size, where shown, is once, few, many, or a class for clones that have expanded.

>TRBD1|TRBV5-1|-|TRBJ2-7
TGCGCCAGCAGCTTCGGGACAGGAGGTCCCTACGAGCAGTACTTC
CASSFGTGGPYEQYF
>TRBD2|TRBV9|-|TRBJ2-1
TGTGCCAGCAGCTCCGGGGGGGCCTACAATGAGCAGTTCTTC
CASSSGGAYNEQFF
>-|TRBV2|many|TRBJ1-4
TGTGCCAGCACTCGGGGAGGCACAACTAATGAAAAACTGTTTTTT
CASTRGGTTNEKLFF
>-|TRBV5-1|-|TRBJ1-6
TGCGCCAGCAGCTTGGGTTCGGGTATCCCATCACCCCTCCACTTT
CASSLGSGIPSPLHF
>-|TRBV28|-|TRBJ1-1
TGTGCCAGCAGCCGGGGGAGACGGCGGGCCACTGAAGCTTTCTTT
CASSRGRRRATEAFF
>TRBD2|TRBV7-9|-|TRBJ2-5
TGTGCCAGCAGCTTATCGGGACTAGCGTGGGAGACCCAGTACTTC
CASSLSGLAWETQYF
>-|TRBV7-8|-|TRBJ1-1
TGTGCCAGCAGCACACAGAGGAACACTGAAGCTTTCTTT
CASSTQRNTEAFF
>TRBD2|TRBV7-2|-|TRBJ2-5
TGTGCCAGCAGCACTAGCGGGAGGGCCGGGGAGACCCAGTACTTC
CASSTSGRAGETQYF
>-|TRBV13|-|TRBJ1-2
TGTGCCAGCAGCCGGGGGGGGACGACTGGCTACACCTTC
CASSRGGTTGYTF
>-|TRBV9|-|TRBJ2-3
TGTGCCAGCAGCGTAGTGGGCGGGGCCACAGATACGCAGTATTTT
CASSVVGGATDTQYF
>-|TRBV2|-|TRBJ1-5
TGTGCCAGCAGCCCTACGGGGGGGTTTGGGCAGCCCCAGCATTTT
CASSPTGGFGQPQHF
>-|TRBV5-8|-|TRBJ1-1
TGTGCCAGCAGCTTGTTCGACAGGTGGTCTGAAGCTTTCTTT
CASSLFDRWSEAFF
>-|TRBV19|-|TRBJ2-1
TGTGCCAGTAGTTGGGGGGGCCACAATGAGCAGTTCTTC
CASSWGGHNEQFF
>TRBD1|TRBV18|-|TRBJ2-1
TGTGCCAGCTCACCCGACAGGGTCCCCTACAATGAGCAGTTCTTC
CASSPDRVPYNEQFF
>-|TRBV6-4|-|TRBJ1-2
TGTGCCAGCAGTGACGCGGGGAGGAGGACCAACTATGGCTACACCTTC
CASSDAGRRTNYGYTF
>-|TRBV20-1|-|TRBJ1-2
TGCAGTGCTACAGTCGACTATGGCTACACCTTC
CSATVDYGYTF
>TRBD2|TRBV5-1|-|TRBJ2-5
TGTGCCAGCAGATTAGCGGGAGTTAAGCAAGAGACCCAGTACTTC
CASRLAGVKQETQYF
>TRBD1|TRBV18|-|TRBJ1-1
TGTGCCAGCTCACTTGGACAGGGGCGGGAAGCTTTCTTT
CASSLGQGREAFF